The 16 T cell receptor beta chains listed next were all sequenced from one sample in a study of T cell responses to AZD1222 COVID-19 vaccine. Sequenced by immunoSEQ multiplex PCR; TCRdb stores in-frame clones only, minus some. The sample includes under 130,000 clones, 88% of them seen just once. Sequences were derived from peripheral blood, sampled on day 0 of AZD1222 vaccination. These receptors all stem from an adult in good health.

The genes are TRBV5-6 and TRBJ2-7; 7 bases fit TRBD1. The CDR3 runs 16 residues. V lost 2 bases, J lost 0 bases, and 8 bases stayed unmatched. Germline assignment: CDR1 SGHDT and CDR2 YYEEEE. CDR3 in DNA: TGTGCCAGCAGCTTCCCAGGGGGTTGGTCCTCCTACGAGCAGTACTTC. This translates into CASSFPGGWSSYEQYF.

In DNA, the CDR3 is TGCAGCGCGACTGATCTCGCTGGAAACACCATATATTTT. Residues: CSATDLAGNTIYF. This chain connects TRBV29-1 to TRBJ1-3, with D unclear. Deletions cut 7 bases from V and 2 bases from J, with 12 bases between. Germline V gene sequence: CDR1 SQVTM, CDR2 ANQGSEA. The CDR3 has 13 residues.

This clone has just a few counts. One junction end disagrees with the germline gene, perhaps due to a read error. The chain couples TRBV7-7 to TRBJ2-5, with D unclear. Germline CDR1 is SSHAT and CDR2 is FNYEAQ (reference sequence). The CDR3 consists of 15 residues. CDR3 nucleotide sequence: TGTGCTAGCAGCTTAGTTTTCACCACCCCAGAGACCCAGTACTTC. Protein product: CASSLVFTTPETQYF. Combining the CDR3 with reference TRBV7-7 and TRBJ2-5 gives the whole variable domain GAGVSQSPRYKVTKRGQDVTLRCDPISSHATLYWYQQALGQGPEFLTYFNYEAQPDKSGLPSDRFSAERPEGSISTLTIQRTEQRDSAMYRCASSLVFTTPETQYFGPGTRLLVL.

This chain links TRBV21-1 with TRBJ2-4; TRBD2 is taken as the D call from the table, unchecked against the DNA. TRBV21-1 represents a pseudogene. This CDR3 spans 17 amino acids. The CDR3 region is CASSKLRLAHHKNIQYF. The CDR3 bases are TGTGCCAGCAGCAAATTACGACTAGCGCATCACAAAAACATTCAGTACTTC.

This clone was counted a single time. This sequence joins TRBV29-1 and TRBJ2-5; D is unresolved. The V end lost 4 bases, the J end lost 7 bases, and 7 bases lay between the germline ends. The CDR3 sequence is 10 residues long. Germline lookup yields CDR1 SQVTM and CDR2 ANQGSEA. CDR3 in DNA: TGCAGCGTTGCGATCGGGACCCAGTACTTC. It is translated as CSVAIGTQYF.

The chain carries TRBV20-1 and TRBJ2-1, with 14 bases fitting TRBD2. V lost 3 bases, J lost 0 bases, and 7 bases stayed unmatched. The CDR3 spans 18 residues. Germline CDR1 and CDR2: DFQATT and SNEGSKA (reference sequence). The CDR3 is CSASRRGTSGSSYNEQFF. For the CDR3, the DNA is TGCAGTGCTAGTAGGAGGGGGACTAGCGGGAGCTCCTACAATGAGCAGTTCTTC.

The rearrangement joins TRBV4-3 to TRBJ2-1; D gene ambiguous. This CDR3 is 13 amino acids long. Trimming shortened V by 0 bases and J by 4 bases, and 4 bases separated the two germline ends. Germline-derived CDR1 and CDR2 are LGHNA and YSLEER. The CDR3 region has the DNA TGCGCCAGCAGCCAAGATTTGTACAATGAGCAGTTCTTC. Its translation is CASSQDLYNEQFF.

The V call is TRBV11-2, the J call TRBJ1-1, with 7 nucleotides matching TRBD1. Germline V gene lookup returns CDR1 SGHAT and CDR2 FQNNGV. The CDR3 extends over 14 amino acids. Trimming removed 5 bases from V and 6 bases from J; junction bases left unmatched: 9. CDR3 in amino acids: CASSTGARDAEAFF. For the CDR3, the DNA is TGTGCCAGCAGCACAGGGGCGCGGGACGCTGAAGCTTTCTTT.

The genes are TRBV12-3 or TRBV12-4 and TRBJ1-3; perhaps TRBD1 as D (5 bases). The V gene lost 10 bases and the J gene lost 0 bases, with 10 bases spanning the gap. The CDR3 is made up of 13 amino acids. CDR3 bases: TGTGCCACCCGGGGGAGCTCTGGAAACACCATATATTTT. It specifies CATRGSSGNTIYF.

The chain employs TRBV7-2 and TRBJ1-5; no firm D call. V lost 3 bases, J lost 4 bases, and 13 bases lay in between. The CDR3 spans 15 residues. Germline CDR1 SGHTA, CDR2 FQGNSA. The CDR3 DNA reads as TGTGCCAGCAGCTTCGCAGGAGGCTATAATCAGCCCCAGCATTTT. Translated, it gives CASSFAGGYNQPQHF. The variable domain in full, completed from reference TRBV7-2 and TRBJ1-5, reads GAGVSQSPSNKVTEKGKDVELRCDPISGHTALYWYRQSLGQGLEFLIYFQGNSAPDKSGLPSDRFSAERTGGSVSTLTIQRTQQEDSAVYLCASSFAGGYNQPQHFGDGTRLSIL.

In its sample, this clone was seen once. This rearrangement joins TRBV10-3 to TRBJ2-7, with 9 bases lining up with TRBD2. The junction had 5 bases not matched to a gene; V was cut back by 6 bases and J by 2 bases. The CDR3 has 14 residues. CDR1 and CDR2 (germline): ENHRY, SYGVKD. The CDR3 is CAIRGPSGTYEQYF. In nucleotides, the CDR3 is TGTGCCATCAGAGGGCCTAGCGGGACCTACGAGCAGTACTTC.

This chain uses TRBV6-5 with TRBJ2-3; D perhaps matches TRBD1 (8 bases). Germline CDR1 and CDR2: MNHEY and SVGAGI. V lost 2 bases and J lost 7, with 19 bases in between. This CDR3 is 16 amino acids long. The CDR3, as DNA: TGTGCCAGCAGTTACCTACAGGGGGAGGGCTTAAATACGCAGTATTTT. Translated, it gives CASSYLQGEGLNTQYF.

In its sample, this clone was seen once. J is TRBJ2-7 and V is TRBV3-1 (or the pseudogene TRBV3-2); the match to TRBD1 covers 8 bases. The CDR3 extends over 14 amino acids. The V gene's germline CDR1 is LGHDT and CDR2 YNNKEL (reference sequence). The V and J ends lost 5 bases and 6 bases, in that order; junction bases with no gene match: 9. For the CDR3, the DNA is TGTGCCAGCAGCGAAACGGGACAGGCCGGCGAGCAGTACTTC. Translation: CASSETGQAGEQYF.

The chain uses TRBV14 and TRBJ1-6; the D is unclear. CDR1 is SGHDN and CDR2 is FVKESK in the germline V gene. This CDR3 spans 14 amino acids. Trimming took off 3 bases at V and 9 bases at J, with 12 bases between the two ends. The CDR3 bases are TGTGCCAGCAGCCATGGGTTGATAAGTTCACCCCTCCACTTT. Protein: CASSHGLISSPLHF.

This clone turned up a few times. V usage is TRBV5-1 and J usage is TRBJ1-2; 7 bases are shared with TRBD1. This CDR3 contains 14 residues. The germline gives CDR1 SGHRS, CDR2 YFSETQ. The V and J ends lost 6 bases and 0 bases, in that order; junction bases with no gene match: 5. In nucleotides, the CDR3 is TGCGCCAGCACCGTGACAGGGTCTAACTATGGCTACACCTTC. Protein sequence: CASTVTGSNYGYTF.

The rearrangement joins TRBV7-9 to TRBJ1-6; 7 nucleotides match TRBD1. V was clipped by 5 bases and J by 8 bases; unmatched bases: 9. The CDR3 contains 15 residues. The germline V gene encodes CDR1 SEHNR and CDR2 FQNEAQ (reference sequence). This chain's CDR3 is CASSGSVQGDSPLHF. The CDR3 DNA follows: TGTGCCAGCAGCGGATCCGTTCAGGGGGATTCACCCCTCCACTTT.